This T cell receptor beta chain comes out of a study of human T cells and chemical hapten exposure. One entry per CDR3 protein, called by TCRdb with MiXCR from the RACE reads. The sample has roughly 80,000 distinct CDR3 sequences; about 10% are singletons. As for time point: patch test 1, 2 weeks after DPC sensitization. This sample's treatment: therapeutic diphenylcyclopropenone sensitization with weekly scalp DPC. This CDR3 comprises 16 residues. Germline CDR1 reads KGHSH; CDR2 reads LQKENI. V dropped 4 bases and J dropped 12 bases, with 22 bases sitting between them. This clonotype was detected only a few times.

Sequencing was performed on whole blood, taken in connection with sensitization to the hapten diphenylcyclopropenone (DPC). The source of this sequence is a woman in her 50s with alopecia areata. Some clones in this sample may be carry-over from other donors' samples. The rearrangement uses TRBV18 and TRBJ1-6; D remains unclear. The CDR3: CASSRIVGPTPLPLHF. DNA for the CDR3: TGTGCCAGCTCACGAATCGTCGGGCCCACACCTTTACCCCTCCACTTT. Full variable domain (rest looked up from reference TRBV18 and TRBJ1-6): NAGVMQNPRHLVRRRGQEARLRCSPMKGHSHVYWYRQLPEEGLKFMVYLQKENIIDESGMPKERFSAEFPKEGPSILRIQQVVRGDSAAYFCASSRIVGPTPLPLHFGNGTRLTVT.